These 30 T cell receptor beta chains share one sample of origin, sequenced in a study of T cells in Graves' hyperthyroidism and ophthalmopathy. Amplification of TCR beta CDR3 regions used RNA as the template. The HTBI set primed first-round TCR CDR3 RT-PCR. TCRdb reanalysed the multiplex PCR reads using MiXCR and keeps one entry per CDR3 protein. Of more than 300,000 distinct CDR3 sequences detected, around 13% appear once; the ten largest clones hold 11%. Specimen: blood. All receptors derive from a woman aged 55-69 years with Graves' hyperthyroidism.

The CDR3 DNA is TGTGCCAGCAGCTCACCGGGACAGGGACGGTACGAGCAGTACTTC. Protein sequence: CASSSPGQGRYEQYF. V and J are TRBV7-9 and TRBJ2-7; TRBD1 agrees at 9 bases. The trim removed 4 bases at V and 4 bases at J, leaving 8 bases unmatched. This CDR3 comprises 15 residues. CDR1 and CDR2 (germline): SEHNR, FQNEAQ (reference sequence).

This clonotype was detected many times. J is TRBJ2-7 and V is TRBV20-1, with TRBD1 identical over 9 bases. The CDR3 has 14 amino acids. Trimming took 6 bases from V and 6 from J; bases not matched to a gene: 12. The germline CDR1 and CDR2 sequences are DFQATT and SNEGSKA (reference sequence). DNA of the CDR3: TGCAGTGCAAAGCCCGGGACAGGGCAAGGCGAGCAGTACTTC. Protein: CSAKPGTGQGEQYF.

This clonotype has a count of ten or more. The chain joins TRBV12-3 or TRBV12-4 to TRBJ2-5; possibly TRBD2 for D (6 bases). The V and J ends lost 5 bases and 1 base respectively, with 8 bases between them. The CDR3 length is 13 residues. The CDR3 nucleotides read TGTGCCAGCAGTAGGGACTTCCAAGAGACCCAGTACTTC. Translating it yields CASSRDFQETQYF.

At least ten counts were recorded for this clonotype. The chain combines TRBV6-1 with TRBJ2-1, with 7 positions matching TRBD2. V dropped 5 bases and J dropped 2; count of bases not matched to a gene: 3. This CDR3 has 14 amino acids. The V gene's germline CDR1 is MNHNS and CDR2 SASEGT. The CDR3 nucleotides read TGTGCCAGCAGTTACGCGGGGGCCTACAATGAGCAGTTCTTC. Protein sequence: CASSYAGAYNEQFF.

Of note for this clonotype: One end of the junction does not line up with germline, which may come from a read error. The chain uses TRBV28 and TRBJ2-7; no definite D call. The CDR3 is made up of 14 amino acids. Per the germline V gene, CDR1 is MDHEN and CDR2 is SYDVKM. The CDR3 DNA reads TGTGCCAGCAGGATTTTTAGTTCCTCCAACGAGCAATACTTC. Protein product: CASRIFSSSNEQYF.

There are many counts of this clonotype. The chain is built from TRBV6-2 or TRBV6-3 and TRBJ2-5; 15 nucleotides line up with TRBD2. After removal of 5 bases from V and 4 bases from J, the junction contained 5 bases not matched to a gene. Germline V gene data show CDR1 as MNHEY and CDR2 as SVGEGT. The CDR3 runs to 16 residues. The CDR3 coding sequence is TGTGCCAGCAGTACACCGGGACTAGCGGGAGGAGAGACCCAGTACTTC. Amino acids: CASSTPGLAGGETQYF.

This clonotype was recorded at least ten times. The V and J genes are TRBV2 and TRBJ2-3; D not resolved. V was cut by 4 bases and J by 0 bases, with 8 bases left in between. The CDR3 loop spans 14 amino acids. Germline loops: CDR1 SNHLY, CDR2 FYNNEI. The CDR3 region has the DNA TGTGCCAGCAGTGGCCCAACTAGCACAGATACGCAGTATTTT. It yields the protein CASSGPTSTDTQYF.

Many counts were recorded for this clonotype. J is TRBJ2-7 and V is TRBV29-1, with D possibly matching TRBD1 (6 bases). The V end lost 4 bases, the J end lost 2 bases, and 6 bases lay between the germline ends. The length of the CDR3 is 11 residues. The germline CDR1 and CDR2 sequences are SQVTM and ANQGSEA. The CDR3 coding sequence is TGCAGCGTTGGACAGGCCTACGAGCAGTACTTC. Translated: CSVGQAYEQYF.

V is TRBV20-1 and J is TRBJ2-1, with 9 bases aligning to TRBD1. CDR3 length: 13 residues. The germline gives CDR1 DFQATT, CDR2 SNEGSKA (reference sequence). After removal of 5 bases from V and 4 bases from J, the junction contained 3 bases not matched to a gene. CDR3 residues: CSADRGGYNEQFF. DNA for the CDR3: TGCAGTGCTGACAGGGGGGGTTACAATGAGCAGTTCTTC.

This sequence joins TRBV20-1 and TRBJ2-6; D may be TRBD1 (6 bases). The V end was cut by 5 bases, the J end by 0 bases, with 11 bases between. Germline CDR1 reads DFQATT; CDR2 reads SNEGSKA (reference sequence). CDR3 length: 15 residues. This CDR3 reads CSALGAFSGANVLTF. In DNA form, the CDR3 reads TGCAGTGCTCTGGGGGCCTTCTCTGGGGCCAACGTCCTGACTTTC.

This clonotype showed up many times. V is TRBV2 and J is TRBJ1-1; 9 positions agree with TRBD1. In germline, CDR1 is SNHLY, CDR2 FYNNEI. CDR3 size: 14 residues. V shed 6 bases, J shed 3 bases, and the junction held 5 bases outside the gene matches. DNA for the CDR3: TGTGCCAGCAGGCCGGGACAGGGTTACACTGAAGCTTTCTTT. It translates to CASRPGQGYTEAFF.

This clonotype showed up many times. The CDR3 sequence is CASSQELRNTEAFF. CDR3 DNA: TGTGCCAGCAGCCAAGAACTCAGGAACACTGAAGCTTTCTTT. The chain carries TRBV3-1 and TRBJ1-1; D is undetermined. Trimming took off 0 bases at V and 1 base at J, with 6 bases between the two ends. The germline gives CDR1 LGHDT, CDR2 YNNKEL (reference sequence). The length of the CDR3 is 14 residues.

This clonotype was observed many times. This sequence joins TRBV2 and TRBJ2-3; D unclear. V lost 8 bases and J 2 bases, leaving 8 bases between the germline ends. The V gene's germline CDR1 is SNHLY and CDR2 FYNNEI. This CDR3 has 12 amino acids. The CDR3 spells CASGENTDTQYF. In DNA, the CDR3 is TGTGCCAGCGGGGAAAACACAGATACGCAGTATTTT.

This chain joins TRBV10-3 and TRBJ1-5, with D unclear. The CDR3 loop spans 13 amino acids. With 10 bases removed from V and 0 bases from J, the gap between germline ends came to 10 bases. CDR1 ENHRY and CDR2 SYGVKD come from the germline V gene. The chain's CDR3 is CATTTDSNQPQHF. In DNA, the CDR3 is TGTGCCACCACCACGGATAGCAATCAGCCCCAGCATTTT.

This clonotype showed up just a few times. The V gene is TRBV5-1, the J gene TRBJ2-7; maybe TRBD1 (6 bases). CDR1 SGHRS and CDR2 YFSETQ come from the germline V gene. V dropped 4 bases and J dropped 3 bases, with 17 bases sitting between them. This CDR3 is built from 15 residues. Here the CDR3 reads CASSTQPQGYYEQYF. Here the CDR3 DNA reads TGCGCCAGCAGCACCCAGCCCCAGGGGTACTACGAGCAGTACTTC. Variable domain in full (rest from reference TRBV5-1 and TRBJ2-7): KAGVTQTPRYLIKTRGQQVTLSCSPISGHRSVSWYQQTPGQGLQFLFEYFSETQRNKGNFPGRFSGRQFSNSRSEMNVSTLELGDSALYLCASSTQPQGYYEQYFGPGTRLTVT.

Ten or more counts support this clonotype. This rearrangement joins TRBV30 to TRBJ1-1; possible D gene TRBD1, 6 bases. V was clipped by 2 bases and J by 8 bases, with 9 bases between them. Germline CDR1 and CDR2: GTSNPN and SVGIG (reference sequence). CDR3 length equals 11 residues. CDR3 nucleotide sequence: TGTGCCTGGAGTAGGGGGGAAGAAGCTTTCTTT. This codes for CAWSRGEEAFF.

This clonotype has at least ten counts. The V and J genes are TRBV20-1 and TRBJ2-3; D is ambiguous. Germline V lookup: CDR1 DFQATT, CDR2 SNEGSKA (reference sequence). V lost 0 bases, J lost 0 bases, and 7 bases lay in between. The CDR3 consists of 14 residues. The CDR3 loop is CSAREDTSTDTQYF. CDR3 nucleotides: TGCAGTGCTAGAGAAGATACTAGCACAGATACGCAGTATTTT.

Ten or more counts support this clonotype. The chain carries TRBV7-9 and TRBJ2-7, with 7 bases fitting TRBD1. Germline V gives CDR1 SEHNR, CDR2 FQNEAQ (reference sequence). This CDR3 has 15 amino acids. The junction had 13 bases not matched to a gene; V was cut back by 5 bases and J by 6 bases. The CDR3 coding sequence is TGTGCCAGCAGCCCGCGAGGGGGCCCGGAATCCGAGCAGTACTTC. It codes for CASSPRGGPESEQYF. The full variable domain, in which reference TRBV7-9 and TRBJ2-7 provide the parts outside the CDR3, is DTGVSQNPRHKITKRGQNVTFRCDPISEHNRLYWYRQTLGQGPEFLTYFQNEAQLEKSRLLSDRFSAERPKGSFSTLEIQRTEQGDSAMYLCASSPRGGPESEQYFGPGTRLTVT.

This clonotype was picked up many times. The chain joins TRBV5-1 to TRBJ2-7; the match to TRBD2 covers 8 bases. This CDR3 contains 16 residues. V shed 0 bases, J shed 2 bases, and the junction held 7 bases outside the gene matches. In germline, CDR1 is SGHRS, CDR2 YFSETQ. CDR3: CASSLAGAGATYEQYF. CDR3 nucleotides: TGCGCCAGCAGCTTGGCTGGAGCGGGAGCTACCTACGAGCAGTACTTC.

This clonotype has ten or more counts. This rearrangement joins TRBV3-1 to TRBJ2-7; D may correspond to TRBD1 or TRBD2 (5 bases each). CDR1 is LGHDT, CDR2 YNNKEL, per germline (reference sequence). V lost 6 bases and J lost 6, with 12 bases in between. The CDR3 runs to 12 residues. DNA of the CDR3: TGTGCCAGCAGGGGGGTGGGCGGCGAGCAGTACTTC. Amino acid sequence: CASRGVGGEQYF.

The rearrangement uses TRBV19 and TRBJ1-5; D is perhaps TRBD1 (5 bases). V gave up 7 bases and J gave up 2 bases, with 15 bases separating them. Germline V gene lookup returns CDR1 LNHDA and CDR2 SQIVND (reference sequence). The length of the CDR3 is 15 residues. The CDR3 DNA is TGTGCCAGTACCCCAACCAGCAGGGGCAATCAGCCCCAGCATTTT. It specifies CASTPTSRGNQPQHF.

This clonotype was seen repeatedly, ten times or more. The CDR3 nucleotides read TGTGCCAGCTCTCCGCCTAGCACAGCCGCGGATACGCAGTATTTT. This gives the protein CASSPPSTAADTQYF. J is TRBJ2-3 and V is TRBV18; tentatively, D is TRBD2 (5 bases). V was cut by 6 bases and J by 6 bases, with 19 bases left in between. The germline V gene has CDR1 KGHSH and CDR2 LQKENI. This CDR3 has 15 amino acids.

Details on this clonotype: The DNA is omitted, as the CDR3 cannot be located on it reliably, and the CDR3 follows TCRdb's listing. The rearrangement links TRBV11-3 to TRBJ2-3; no DNA check was done on the table's D call, TRBD2. Germline lookup yields CDR1 SGHNT and CDR2 YENEEA. The CDR3 is 22 amino acids in total, end residues counted. CDR3 protein: CASSIYLCSVLRTSGTADTQYF.

This clonotype was observed many times. The chain has TRBV28 and TRBJ2-5, with 8 bases aligning to TRBD2. The germline V gene encodes CDR1 MDHEN and CDR2 SYDVKM. The length of the CDR3 is 15 residues. J was trimmed by 4 bases and V by 2 bases; bases with no gene match: 6. The DNA for the CDR3 is TGTGCCAGCAGTTTACTAGCGGGTGGGGGAGAGACCCAGTACTTC. Encoded protein: CASSLLAGGGETQYF.

The table lists this clonotype with many counts. The chain is built from TRBV18 and TRBJ1-2; 10 nucleotides agree with TRBD1. CDR3 length: 13 amino acids. Trimming removed 6 bases from V and 7 bases from J; junction bases left unmatched: 5. Germline CDR1 and CDR2: KGHSH and LQKENI. The CDR3 nucleotides are TGTGCCAGCTCGCAGGGACAGGGGTTTGGCTACACCTTC. It translates to CASSQGQGFGYTF.

This clonotype was observed a handful of times. The CDR3 loop reads CASSKGPHEAYQPQHF. In nucleotides, the CDR3 is TGTGCCAGTAGTAAAGGACCCCACGAGGCCTATCAGCCCCAGCATTTT. The genes are TRBV19 and TRBJ1-5; D call uncertain. Trimming pared 4 bases from V and 5 bases from J, leaving 18 bases between. Germline CDR1 is LNHDA and CDR2 is SQIVND (reference sequence). The CDR3 spans 16 residues.

This clonotype was detected ten times or more. The rearrangement joins TRBV20-1 to TRBJ2-7, with a possible D match to TRBD2 (5 bases). Trimming shortened V by 2 bases and J by 5 bases, and 10 bases separated the two germline ends. The germline V gene encodes CDR1 DFQATT and CDR2 SNEGSKA (reference sequence). The CDR3 has 12 residues. CDR3 in DNA: TGCAGTGCTAGACGGCTAGCCCACGAGCAGTACTTC. It codes for CSARRLAHEQYF.

This clonotype has ten or more counts. The chain combines TRBV7-8 with TRBJ2-7, with TRBD2 matching over 8 bases. Germline-derived CDR1 and CDR2 are SGHVS and FQNEAQ. V shed 1 base, J shed 0 bases, and the junction held 2 bases outside the gene matches. This CDR3 is built from 15 residues. The CDR3 spells CASSLGSGSSYEQYF. The CDR3 coding sequence is TGTGCCAGCAGCTTAGGGAGCGGGAGCTCCTACGAGCAGTACTTC.

This clonotype has ten or more counts. The V call is TRBV7-8, the J call TRBJ2-4, with D perhaps matching TRBD2 (7 bases). The CDR3 loop spans 15 amino acids. Trimming removed 4 bases at V and 5 bases at J, with 15 bases between. CDR1 and CDR2 from the germline V gene are SGHVS and FQNEAQ. CDR3 residues: CASSSPRGGQNIQYF. For the CDR3, the DNA is TGTGCCAGCAGCTCCCCGAGGGGGGGGCAAAACATTCAGTACTTC.

This clonotype was picked up a small number of times. This chain connects TRBV6-1 to TRBJ2-2, with a possible D match to TRBD1 (8 bases). V shed 6 bases and J shed 7 bases, with 15 bases lying between them. CDR1 and CDR2 from the germline V gene are MNHNS and SASEGT. The CDR3 covers 14 residues. CDR3 loop: CASSRTGRGGELFF. The CDR3 DNA follows: TGTGCCAGCAGCCGGACAGGGAGGGGCGGGGAGCTGTTTTTT.